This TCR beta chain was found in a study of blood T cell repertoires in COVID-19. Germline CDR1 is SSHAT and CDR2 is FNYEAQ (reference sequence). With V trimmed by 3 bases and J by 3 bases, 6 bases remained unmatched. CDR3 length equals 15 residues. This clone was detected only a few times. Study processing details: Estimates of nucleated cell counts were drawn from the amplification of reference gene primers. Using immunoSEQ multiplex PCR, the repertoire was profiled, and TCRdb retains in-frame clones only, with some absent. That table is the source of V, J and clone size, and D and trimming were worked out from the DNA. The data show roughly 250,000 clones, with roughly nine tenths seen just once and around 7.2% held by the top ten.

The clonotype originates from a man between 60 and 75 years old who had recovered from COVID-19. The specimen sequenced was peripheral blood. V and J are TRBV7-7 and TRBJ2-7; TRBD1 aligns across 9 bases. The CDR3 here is CASSLQPGQGYEQYF. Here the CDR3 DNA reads TGTGCCAGCAGCTTGCAACCGGGACAGGGCTACGAGCAGTACTTC.